Shown below are 8 T cell receptor beta chains from a single sample sequenced in a study of blood T cell repertoires in COVID-19. Using immunoSEQ multiplex PCR, the repertoire was profiled, and TCRdb retains in-frame clones only, with some absent. The profile covers some 130,000 clones, with 80% to 85% appearing a single time and 15% to 20% taken by the ten largest. The sequencing input was PBMCs or T cells enriched from blood (not recorded which). The receptors were sampled from a man under 40 who had recovered from COVID-19.

The chain links TRBV9 to TRBJ1-3; 7 bases fit TRBD1. The V segment lost 7 bases and the J segment 7 bases; nucleotides outside the gene matches: 11. Germline V CDR1 and CDR2: SGDLS, YYNGEE. The CDR3 spans 14 residues. CDR3 bases: TGTGCCAGCGGAAGGGGGACAGTCGCGAACACCATATATTTT. This gives the protein CASGRGTVANTIYF.

V usage is TRBV4-1 and J usage is TRBJ1-2, with TRBD1 identical over 12 bases. There are 19 residues in the CDR3. V lost 1 base to trimming and J lost 5 bases; unmatched junction nucleotides: 14. Germline-derived CDR1 and CDR2 are MGHRA and YSYEKL. CDR3 DNA: TGCGCCAGCAGCCAAGGCCGCATTGGGGACAGGGGGCTTGGGTATGGCTACACCTTC. This sequence encodes CASSQGRIGDRGLGYGYTF.

This chain uses TRBV6-5 with TRBJ1-5; maybe TRBD1 (5 bases). CDR1 and CDR2 (germline): MNHEY, SVGAGI. Trimming shortened V by 5 bases and J by 4 bases, and 15 bases separated the two germline ends. This CDR3 contains 15 residues. The CDR3 here is CASSRGHGGNQPQHF. The CDR3 DNA reads as TGTGCCAGCAGTCGCGGTCACGGGGGTAATCAGCCCCAGCATTTT.

The chain combines TRBV19 with TRBJ2-1; 7 bases fit TRBD1. In germline, CDR1 is LNHDA, CDR2 SQIVND (reference sequence). This CDR3 contains 14 residues. The trim removed 5 bases at V and 4 bases at J, leaving 5 bases unmatched. CDR3 sequence: CASSFGTAYNEQFF. As DNA, the CDR3 is TGTGCCAGTAGTTTCGGGACAGCATACAATGAGCAGTTCTTC.

This clone was seen once. The V and J genes are TRBV19 and TRBJ1-6; 7 nucleotides agree with TRBD1. The junction had 8 bases not matched to a gene; V was cut back by 5 bases and J by 7 bases. Per the germline V gene, CDR1 is LNHDA and CDR2 is SQIVND (reference sequence). The CDR3 runs to 15 residues. The CDR3 sequence: CASSHRTGLNSPLHF. Written as DNA, the CDR3 is TGTGCCAGTAGTCACCGGACAGGTCTCAATTCACCCCTCCACTTT.

This clone was recorded once. The gene calls are TRBV3-1 (or the pseudogene TRBV3-2) and TRBJ2-7; D is perhaps TRBD2 (6 bases). V shed 0 bases and J shed 2 bases, with 8 bases lying between them. CDR3 length: 14 residues. The V gene's germline CDR1 is LGHDT and CDR2 YNNKEL (reference sequence). CDR3 protein: CASSQDGGTYEQYF. CDR3 DNA sequence: TGTGCCAGCAGCCAAGATGGGGGGACCTACGAGCAGTACTTC.

This rearrangement joins TRBV12-5 to TRBJ1-3; tentative D call: TRBD1 (6 bases). This CDR3 comprises 15 residues. The V and J ends lost 7 bases and 4 bases respectively, with 17 bases between them. CDR1 LGHNT and CDR2 FRNRAP come from the germline V gene. CDR3 amino acids: CASDLGALAGNTIYF. CDR3 in DNA: TGTGCTAGTGACCTGGGGGCTTTGGCGGGAAACACCATATATTTT.

The chain is built from TRBV13 and TRBJ1-2, with a tentative D call TRBD1 (6 bases). The CDR3 runs 15 residues. The V gene lost 3 bases and the J gene lost 4 bases, with 15 bases spanning the gap. Germline V lookup: CDR1 PRHDT, CDR2 FYEKMQ (reference sequence). The CDR3 nucleotides are TGTGCCAGCAGCTTCCGGACAGCCAGCCCCTATGGCTACACCTTC. It encodes CASSFRTASPYGYTF.